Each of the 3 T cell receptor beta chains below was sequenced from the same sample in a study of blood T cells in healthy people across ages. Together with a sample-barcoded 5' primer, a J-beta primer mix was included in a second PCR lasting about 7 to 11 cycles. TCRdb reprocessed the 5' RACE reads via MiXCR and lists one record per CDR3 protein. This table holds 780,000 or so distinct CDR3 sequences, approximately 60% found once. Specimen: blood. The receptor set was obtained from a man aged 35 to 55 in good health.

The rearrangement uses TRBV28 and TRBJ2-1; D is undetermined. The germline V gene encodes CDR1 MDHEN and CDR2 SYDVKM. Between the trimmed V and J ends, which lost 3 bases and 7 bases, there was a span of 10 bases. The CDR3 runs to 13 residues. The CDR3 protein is CASSFRPTNEQFF. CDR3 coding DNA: TGTGCCAGCAGTTTCCGGCCGACTAATGAGCAGTTCTTC.

The CDR3 spells CSVTINTEAFF. CDR3 in DNA: TGCAGCGTGACCATAAACACTGAAGCTTTCTTT. The J gene is TRBJ1-1, the V gene TRBV29-1; D gene ambiguous. This CDR3 is built from 11 residues. Trimming removed 6 bases from V and 2 bases from J, with 7 bases in between. Germline CDR1 is SQVTM and CDR2 is ANQGSEA.

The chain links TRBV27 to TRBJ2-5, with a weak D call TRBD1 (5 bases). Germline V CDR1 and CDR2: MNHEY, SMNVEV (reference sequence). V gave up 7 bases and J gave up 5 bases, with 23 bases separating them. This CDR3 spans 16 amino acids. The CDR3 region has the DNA TGTGCCAGCATGCTTGGGGCTCGGCTGGAAAGGGAGACCCAGTACTTC. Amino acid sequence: CASMLGARLERETQYF.